Here is one T cell receptor (beta chain) with its context. The data stem from a study of blood T cell repertoires in COVID-19. Germline V lookup: CDR1 SGHRS, CDR2 YFSETQ. The CDR3 totals 13 residues. Trimming took off 2 bases at V and 2 bases at J, with 7 bases between the two ends. Authors' analysis steps: Reference gene primer amplification gave nucleated cell count estimates. Measured with immunoSEQ multiplex PCR; TCRdb has only the in-frame clones, and not every one. V and J calls and clone size are copied from that table; D and trimming were computed from the DNA. The data contain about 130,000 clones, under 85% of them singletons.

Source material: peripheral blood. The TCR sequence derives from a man aged 55 to 70 with acute or convalescent COVID-19. The rearrangement links TRBV5-1 to TRBJ2-5, with unresolved D. The DNA for the CDR3 is TGCGCCAGCAGCTTCGGTTCACAAGAGACCCAGTACTTC. Protein sequence: CASSFGSQETQYF. The full variable domain, with the rest looked up from reference TRBV5-1 and TRBJ2-5, is KAGVTQTPRYLIKTRGQQVTLSCSPISGHRSVSWYQQTPGQGLQFLFEYFSETQRNKGNFPGRFSGRQFSNSRSEMNVSTLELGDSALYLCASSFGSQETQYFGPGTRLLVL.